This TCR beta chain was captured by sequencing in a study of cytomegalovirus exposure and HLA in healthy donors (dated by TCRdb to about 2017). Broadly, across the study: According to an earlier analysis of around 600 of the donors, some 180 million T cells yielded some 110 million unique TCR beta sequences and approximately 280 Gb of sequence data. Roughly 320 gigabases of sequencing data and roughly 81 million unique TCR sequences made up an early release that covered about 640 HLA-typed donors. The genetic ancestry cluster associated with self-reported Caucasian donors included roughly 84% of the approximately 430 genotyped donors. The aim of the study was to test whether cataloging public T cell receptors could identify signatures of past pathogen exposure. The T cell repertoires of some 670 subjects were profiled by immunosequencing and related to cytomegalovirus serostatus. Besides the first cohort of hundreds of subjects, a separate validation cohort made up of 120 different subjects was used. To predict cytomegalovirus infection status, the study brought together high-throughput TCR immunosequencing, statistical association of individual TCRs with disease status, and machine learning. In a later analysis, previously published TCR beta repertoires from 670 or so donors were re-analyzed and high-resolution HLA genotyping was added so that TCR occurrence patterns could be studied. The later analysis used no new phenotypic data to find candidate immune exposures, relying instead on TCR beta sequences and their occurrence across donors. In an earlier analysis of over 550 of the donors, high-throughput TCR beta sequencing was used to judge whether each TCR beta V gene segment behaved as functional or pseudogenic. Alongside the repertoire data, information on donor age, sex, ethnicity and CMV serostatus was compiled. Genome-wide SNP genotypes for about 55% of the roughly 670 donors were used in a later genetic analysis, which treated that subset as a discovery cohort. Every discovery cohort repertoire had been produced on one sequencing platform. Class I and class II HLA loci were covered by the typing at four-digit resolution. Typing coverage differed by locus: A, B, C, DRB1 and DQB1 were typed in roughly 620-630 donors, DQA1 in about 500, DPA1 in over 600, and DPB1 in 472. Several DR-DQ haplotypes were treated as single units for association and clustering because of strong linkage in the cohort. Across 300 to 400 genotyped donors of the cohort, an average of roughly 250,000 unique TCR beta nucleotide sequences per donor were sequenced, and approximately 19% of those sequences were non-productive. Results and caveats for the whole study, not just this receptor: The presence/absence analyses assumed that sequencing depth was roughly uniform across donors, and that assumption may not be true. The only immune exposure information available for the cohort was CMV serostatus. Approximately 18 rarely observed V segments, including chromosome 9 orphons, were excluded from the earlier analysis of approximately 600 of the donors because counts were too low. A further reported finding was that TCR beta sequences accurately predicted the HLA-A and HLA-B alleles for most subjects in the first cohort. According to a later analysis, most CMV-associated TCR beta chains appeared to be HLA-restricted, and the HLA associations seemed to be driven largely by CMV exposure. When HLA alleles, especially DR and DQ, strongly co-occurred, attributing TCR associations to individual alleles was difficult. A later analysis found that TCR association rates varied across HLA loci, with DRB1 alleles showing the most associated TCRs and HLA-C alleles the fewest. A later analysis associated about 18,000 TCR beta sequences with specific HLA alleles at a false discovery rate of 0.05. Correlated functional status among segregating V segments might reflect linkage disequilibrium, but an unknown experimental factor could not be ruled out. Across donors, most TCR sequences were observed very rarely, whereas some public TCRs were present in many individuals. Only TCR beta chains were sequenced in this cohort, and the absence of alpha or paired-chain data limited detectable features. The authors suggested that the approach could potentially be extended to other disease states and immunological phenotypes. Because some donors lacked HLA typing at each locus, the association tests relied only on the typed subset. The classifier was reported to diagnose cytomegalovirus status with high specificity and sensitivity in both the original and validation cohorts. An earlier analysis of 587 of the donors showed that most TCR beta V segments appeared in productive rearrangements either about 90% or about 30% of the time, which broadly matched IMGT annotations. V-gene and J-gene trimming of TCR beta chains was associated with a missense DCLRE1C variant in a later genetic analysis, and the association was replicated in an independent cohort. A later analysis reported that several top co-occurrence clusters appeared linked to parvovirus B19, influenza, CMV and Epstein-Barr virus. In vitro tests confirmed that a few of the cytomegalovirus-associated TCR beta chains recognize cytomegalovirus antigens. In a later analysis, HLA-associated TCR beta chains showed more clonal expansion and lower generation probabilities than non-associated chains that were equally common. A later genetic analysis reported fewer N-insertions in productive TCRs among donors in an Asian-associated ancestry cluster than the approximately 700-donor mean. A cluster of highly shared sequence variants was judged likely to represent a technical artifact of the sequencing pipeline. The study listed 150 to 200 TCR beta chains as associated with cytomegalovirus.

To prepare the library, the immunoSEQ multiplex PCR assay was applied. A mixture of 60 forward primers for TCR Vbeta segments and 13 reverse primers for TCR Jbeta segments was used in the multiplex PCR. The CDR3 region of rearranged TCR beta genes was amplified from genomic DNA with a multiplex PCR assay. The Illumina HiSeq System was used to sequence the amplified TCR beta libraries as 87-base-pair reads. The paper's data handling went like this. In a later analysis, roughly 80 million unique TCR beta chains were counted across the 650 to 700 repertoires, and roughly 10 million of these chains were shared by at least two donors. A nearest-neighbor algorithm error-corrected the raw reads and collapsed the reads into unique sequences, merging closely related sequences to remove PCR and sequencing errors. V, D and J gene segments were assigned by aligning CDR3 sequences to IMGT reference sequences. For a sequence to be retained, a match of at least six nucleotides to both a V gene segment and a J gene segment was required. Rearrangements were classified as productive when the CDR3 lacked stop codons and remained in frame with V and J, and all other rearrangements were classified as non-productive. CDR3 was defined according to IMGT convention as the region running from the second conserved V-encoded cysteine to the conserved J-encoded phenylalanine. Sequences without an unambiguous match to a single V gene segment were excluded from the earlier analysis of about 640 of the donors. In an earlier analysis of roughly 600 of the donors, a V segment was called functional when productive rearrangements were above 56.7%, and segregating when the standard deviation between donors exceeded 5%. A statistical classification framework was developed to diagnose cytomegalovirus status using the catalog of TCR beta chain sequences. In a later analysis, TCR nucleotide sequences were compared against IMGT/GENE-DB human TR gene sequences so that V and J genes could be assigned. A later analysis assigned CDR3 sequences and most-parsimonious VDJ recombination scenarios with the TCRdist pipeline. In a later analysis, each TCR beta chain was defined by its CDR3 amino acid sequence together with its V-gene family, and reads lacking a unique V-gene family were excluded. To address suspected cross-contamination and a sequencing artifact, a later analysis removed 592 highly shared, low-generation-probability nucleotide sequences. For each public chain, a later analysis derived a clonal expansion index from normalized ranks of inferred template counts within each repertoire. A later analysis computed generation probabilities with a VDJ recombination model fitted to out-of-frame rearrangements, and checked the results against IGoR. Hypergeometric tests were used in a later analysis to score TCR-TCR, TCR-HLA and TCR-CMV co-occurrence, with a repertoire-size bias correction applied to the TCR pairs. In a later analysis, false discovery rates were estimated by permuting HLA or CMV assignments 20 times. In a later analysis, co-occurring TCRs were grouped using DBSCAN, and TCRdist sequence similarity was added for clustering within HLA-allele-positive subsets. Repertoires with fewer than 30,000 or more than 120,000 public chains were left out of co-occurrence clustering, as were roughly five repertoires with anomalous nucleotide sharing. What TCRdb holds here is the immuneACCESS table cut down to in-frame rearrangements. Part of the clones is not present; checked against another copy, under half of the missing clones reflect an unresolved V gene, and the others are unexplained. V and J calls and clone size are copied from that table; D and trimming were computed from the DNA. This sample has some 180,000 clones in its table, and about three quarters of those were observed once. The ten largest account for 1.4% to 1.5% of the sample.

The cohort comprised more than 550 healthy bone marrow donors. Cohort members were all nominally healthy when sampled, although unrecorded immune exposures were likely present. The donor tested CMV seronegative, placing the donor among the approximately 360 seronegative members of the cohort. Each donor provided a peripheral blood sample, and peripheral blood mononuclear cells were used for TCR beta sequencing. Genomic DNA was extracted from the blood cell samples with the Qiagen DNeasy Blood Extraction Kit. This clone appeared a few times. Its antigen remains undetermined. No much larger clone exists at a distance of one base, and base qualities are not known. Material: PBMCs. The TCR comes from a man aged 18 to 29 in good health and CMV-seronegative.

The nucleotides read TGCGCCAGCAGGGGACAGGGTGGCGAAAAACTGTTTTTT. Translated, this is CASRGQGGEKLFF. The chain joins TRBV4-1 to TRBJ1-4; the central 9 bases match TRBD1. From the cysteine through the phenylalanine, the CDR3 covers 13 amino acids. Of the read, only the CDR3 DNA is kept; its 39 bases are in frame from base 1. V is pruned by 6 bases and J by 8 bases, leaving 4 bases of the junction without a gene match. The germline V gene sets CDR1 to MGHRA and CDR2 to YSYEKL.